This is a list of T cell receptor beta chains from one sample in a study of blood T cell repertoires in COVID-19. The data were produced by immunoSEQ multiplex PCR, yet TCRdb's version contains in-frame clones alone and is incomplete. The sample yields fewer than 200,000 clones, about 79% seen once. The sample consisted of PBMCs or T cells enriched from blood (not recorded which). Receptors originate from a man aged 50 to 59 who had recovered from COVID-19. Both conserved end residues are part of each CDR3. The D gene is left open where the match is weak. Expanded clones get a size class; other rows say once, few or many, or leave the size out.

clone_size | d_call | j_call | v_call | cdr3_nt | cdr3_aa
NA | NA | TRBJ1-5 | TRBV19 | TGTGCCAGTAAGGGCAGGGAAGCCCATAGCAATCAGCCCCAGCATTTT | CASKGREAHSNQPQHF
NA | TRBD2 | TRBJ2-1 | TRBV28 | TGTGCCAGCACTTCGGCGGGGGGGCCCCTTTACAATGAGCAGTTCTTC | CASTSAGGPLYNEQFF
NA | NA | TRBJ2-1 | TRBV2 | TGTGCCAGCAGTGACCAGAATCGTGAGCAGTTCTTC | CASSDQNREQFF
NA | TRBD1 | TRBJ2-7 | TRBV30 | TGTGCCTGGGACAGGGGAGTCTCCTACGAGCAGTACTTC | CAWDRGVSYEQYF
many | NA | TRBJ1-2 | TRBV28 | TGTGCCAGCAGTTTTTCGGGAGGGTATGGCTACACCTTC | CASSFSGGYGYTF
NA | TRBD2 | TRBJ2-1 | TRBV10-3 | TGTGCCTCCCGGGGGAGCGGGGAATACAATGAGCAGTTCTTC | CASRGSGEYNEQFF
few | NA | TRBJ1-1 | TRBV11-2 | TGTGCCAGCAGCTTTTTCAGGGGTCACGCCAAGAGCACTGAAGCTTTCTTT | CASSFFRGHAKSTEAFF
NA | TRBD1 | TRBJ1-2 | TRBV4-2 | TGTGCCAGCAGCCAAGAAACAGGGACAGGCTATGGCTACACCTTC | CASSQETGTGYGYTF
NA | NA | TRBJ2-7 | TRBV20-1 | TGCAGTGCTAGAGGCACGGGAGCGCAGTACTTC | CSARGTGAQYF
few | NA | TRBJ1-3 | TRBV14 | TGTGCCAGCAGCCAAGGAGTATTCGGGATCTCTGGAAACACCATATATTTT | CASSQGVFGISGNTIYF
NA | NA | TRBJ1-1 | TRBV28 | TGTGCCGCGACCTTGGACAGTACCACTGAAGCTTTCTTT | CAATLDSTTEAFF
NA | NA | TRBJ1-1 | TRBV18 | TGTGCCAGCTCGGCGGGACTGACGAAGAACACTGAAGCTTTCTTT | CASSAGLTKNTEAFF
NA | NA | TRBJ1-1 | TRBV21-1 | TGTGCCAGCAGCAAAGCGCTAGGGCAGGGAAGTGAAGCTTTCTTT | CASSKALGQGSEAFF
NA | NA | TRBJ2-5 | TRBV19 | TGTGCCAGTAGTATAGGCCCAGGCCAAGAGACCCAGTACTTC | CASSIGPGQETQYF
NA | NA | TRBJ2-3 | TRBV11-3 | TGTGCCAGCAGCGCCCCCGGGGATACGCAGTATTTT | CASSAPGDTQYF
NA | TRBD2 | TRBJ2-5 | TRBV6-5 | TGTGCCAGCAGACTACCGGGAGGAGAGACCCAGTACTTC | CASRLPGGETQYF
NA | NA | TRBJ1-2 | TRBV7-9 | TGTGCCAGCAGCTTAGAGGCAGGGAATGGCTACACCTTC | CASSLEAGNGYTF
once | NA | TRBJ1-3 | TRBV7-9 | TGTGCCAGCAGCCAAGGCCGGGACTCTGGAAACACCATATATTTT | CASSQGRDSGNTIYF
NA | TRBD1 | TRBJ2-7 | TRBV28 | TGTGCCAGCAGTTTCGTCGGGACAGGGGTAAGGGAGCAGTACTTC | CASSFVGTGVREQYF
many | NA | TRBJ1-6 | TRBV19 | TGTGCCAGTAGGGTCGAGGACTACTATAATTCACCCCTCCACTTT | CASRVEDYYNSPLHF
NA | NA | TRBJ1-3 | TRBV21-1 | TGTGCCAGCAGCAAGCCGACAGGCACAAACACCATATATTTT | CASSKPTGTNTIYF
NA | TRBD2 | TRBJ2-3 | TRBV4-2 | TGTGCCAGCAGCCAAGGCGGTAGCGGGTCGTGGGCAGATACGCAGTATTTT | CASSQGGSGSWADTQYF
NA | NA | TRBJ1-3 | TRBV6-4 | TGTGCCAGCTCCGAGGACAGAAACTCTGGAAACACCATATATTTT | CASSEDRNSGNTIYF
NA | TRBD1 | TRBJ1-2 | TRBV12-3/TRBV12-4 | TGTGCCAGCAGTTTAGGGACAGGGGTCGGCTACACCTTC | CASSLGTGVGYTF
NA | TRBD1 | TRBJ2-5 | TRBV6-5 | TGTGCCAGCAGAAGGACAGGGGGGGAAAGAGAGACCCAGTACTTC | CASRRTGGERETQYF
NA | TRBD1 | TRBJ1-6 | TRBV5-1 | TGCGCCAGCAGCTCCGGGTTGACGGGGACAGGGGATTCACCCCTCCACTTT | CASSSGLTGTGDSPLHF
NA | NA | TRBJ1-2 | TRBV18 | TGTGCCAGCTCACCGGAGCGCTATGGCTACACCTTC | CASSPERYGYTF
NA | TRBD1 | TRBJ2-5 | TRBV2 | TGTGCCAGCAGTCGACAGGGGGGCAACCAAGAGACCCAGTACTTC | CASSRQGGNQETQYF
NA | NA | TRBJ1-6 | TRBV5-4 | TGTGCCAGCAGACAGGGAAGGGAGTCACCCCTCCACTTT | CASRQGRESPLHF